These 10 T cell receptor beta chains were all obtained from the same sample, sequenced in a study of liver allograft versus peripheral blood T cells. About the study: Recipients' peripheral blood served as the comparator for T cell receptor repertoires in transplanted livers.

Each CDR3 protein is one row after TCRdb ran MiXCR on the reads. This table holds some 7,000 distinct CDR3 sequences, roughly 17% found once. These receptors originate from a human patient who had a liver transplant. Some T cells may have originated in the graft donor.

This clonotype showed up just a few times. The chain is built from TRBV5-4 and TRBJ1-3; a possible D gene is TRBD1 (5 bases). CDR1 SGHNT and CDR2 YYREEE come from the germline V gene (reference sequence). Trimming cost V 3 bases and J 0 bases, with 7 bases left between them. This CDR3 has 14 amino acids. Written as DNA, the CDR3 is TGTGCCAGCAGCTCGACAGACTCTGGAAACACCATATATTTT. Encoded protein: CASSSTDSGNTIYF. The whole variable domain, filled in from reference TRBV5-4 and TRBJ1-3, reads ETGVTQSPTHLIKTRGQQVTLRCSSQSGHNTVSWYQQALGQGPQFIFQYYREEENGRGNFPPRFSGLQFPNYSSELNVNALELDDSALYLCASSSTDSGNTIYFGEGSWLTVV.

To note about this clonotype: This may stem from a read error, because a much larger clone lies one nucleotide away. In this CDR3 the conserved last residue, phenylalanine or tryptophan, is missing, so a read error is likely. The chain uses TRBV6-1 and TRBJ1-4; no clear D gene. The CDR3 spans 13 residues. With 6 bases removed from V and 11 bases from J, the gap between germline ends came to 16 bases. Per the germline V gene, CDR1 is MNHNS and CDR2 is SASEGT. CDR3 amino acids: CASSEHEQYKLFS. CDR3 DNA sequence: TGTGCCAGCAGCGAGCATGAACAGTACAAACTGTTTTCT.

Notes on this clonotype: A much larger clone is a single base away; this may be a read error. The DNA for the CDR3 is TGTGCCAGCAGCCAAGATCCTCCCGGACTTAGGAGGGGAAAAATGTTTTTT. It yields the protein CASSQDPPGLRRGKMFF. J is TRBJ1-4 and V is TRBV14; a possible D gene is TRBD1 (5 bases). The CDR3 runs 17 residues. Germline CDR1 SGHDN, CDR2 FVKESK.

Of note for this clonotype: A much larger clone lies one base from this, so it may be a read error. V gene TRBV12-5 combines with J gene TRBJ1-1, with 8 nucleotides matching TRBD1. The germline V gene encodes CDR1 LGHNT and CDR2 FRNRAP. CDR3 length equals 14 residues. The CDR3 DNA is TGTGCTGGTGGCCCTCGGACAGGGTGGACTGAAGCTTTCTTT. This sequence encodes CAGGPRTGWTEAFF.

This clonotype is deemed medium-sized. CDR3 amino acids: CASSRTGSNQPQHF. The CDR3 DNA sequence: TGTGCCAGCAGCAGGACAGGGAGCAATCAGCCCCAGCATTTT. The rearrangement uses TRBV5-4 and TRBJ1-5; TRBD1 matches at 8 bases. V was clipped by 4 bases and J by 1 base; unmatched bases: 1. CDR1 and CDR2 (germline): SGHNT, YYREEE (reference sequence). The CDR3 is made up of 14 amino acids.

DNA for the CDR3: TGTGCCAGCAGTTACTCGGCCAGGGGCTACGAGCAGTACTTC. Its translation: CASSYSARGYEQYF. The J gene is TRBJ2-7, the V gene TRBV6-5, with D possibly TRBD1 on 6 matching bases. Germline CDR1 and CDR2: MNHEY and SVGAGI. This CDR3 has 14 amino acids. V lost 0 bases and J 3 bases, leaving 9 bases between the germline ends.

In its sample, this clonotype is medium-sized. This chain links TRBV27 with TRBJ1-1, with a tentative D call TRBD1 (5 bases). The germline V and J ends were trimmed by 0 bases and 1 base, with 12 bases remaining between them. Germline CDR1 reads MNHEY; CDR2 reads SMNVEV (reference sequence). The CDR3 has 16 amino acids. This CDR3 is CASSLSITGRNTEAFF. Here the CDR3 DNA reads TGTGCCAGCAGTTTATCGATCACAGGACGGAACACTGAAGCTTTCTTT.

A note on this clonotype: This sequence may be a read error, since a much larger clone differs from it by one base. In DNA form, the CDR3 reads TGTGCCAGCAGTTACTCCCGGACAGCTGTTCCTTTCGGCTACACCTTC. Translated, it gives CASSYSRTAVPFGYTF. The genes are TRBV6-5 and TRBJ1-2; a possible D gene is TRBD1 (6 bases). The CDR3 contains 16 residues. Trimming pared 0 bases from V and 8 bases from J, leaving 19 bases between. Germline assignment: CDR1 MNHEY and CDR2 SVGAGI.

This clonotype was counted between two and nine times. The rearrangement links TRBV12-3 or TRBV12-4 to TRBJ1-6; D unresolved. V was cut by 1 base and J by 8 bases, with 9 bases left in between. CDR3 size: 14 residues. The CDR3 loop reads CASSLVGFDSPLHF. CDR3 coding DNA: TGTGCCAGCAGTTTAGTAGGGTTTGATTCACCCCTCCACTTT.

This clonotype qualifies as medium-sized. CDR3 residues: CASSFQGRTEAFF. Written as DNA, the CDR3 is TGTGCCAGCAGCTTTCAGGGACGGACTGAAGCTTTCTTT. The gene calls are TRBV11-2 and TRBJ1-1; possibly TRBD1 for D (5 bases). There are 13 residues in the CDR3. From germline, CDR1 is SGHAT and CDR2 FQNNGV. Trimming pared 3 bases from V and 5 bases from J, leaving 10 bases between. Together with reference TRBV11-2 and TRBJ1-1, the CDR3 gives the full variable domain: EAGVAQSPRYKIIEKRQSVAFWCNPISGHATLYWYQQILGQGPKLLIQFQNNGVVDDSQLPKDRFSAERLKGVDSTLKIQPAKLEDSAVYLCASSFQGRTEAFFGQGTRLTVV.